This is a list of T cell receptor beta chains from one sample in a study of human T cells and chemical hapten exposure. TCRdb ran MiXCR on the RACE reads and lists one entry per CDR3 protein. The sample includes 65,000 to 90,000 distinct CDR3 sequences, less than 8.5% of them seen just once. This sample comprised whole blood, obtained in connection with sensitization to the hapten diphenylcyclopropenone (DPC). The receptors come from a woman aged 25 to 39 with alopecia areata. Some clones in this sample may be carry-over from other donors' samples. Both conserved end residues are part of each CDR3. D genes are given only for firm matches. Clone size is given for some rows only: seen once, a few or many times, or a class if the clone is expanded.

NA TRBJ1-4 few TRBV29-1 13 TGCAGCGTTGTGGAGGGGATTAATGAAAAACTGTTTTTT CSVVEGINEKLFF
NA TRBJ2-6 many TRBV20-1 17 TGCAGTGCTAGAGATCCGAACGGGGTATCCGGGGCCAACGTCCTGACTTTC CSARDPNGVSGANVLTF
TRBD2 TRBJ2-5 few TRBV7-2 14 TGTGCCAGCAGCAGCGGACTAGTTCAAGAGACCCAGTACTTC CASSSGLVQETQYF
NA TRBJ2-7 many TRBV20-1 15 TGCAGTGCTAGAGATGGGGGGGGGGCCGGCCACGAGCAGTACTTC CSARDGGGAGHEQYF
TRBD1 TRBJ2-7 many TRBV14 15 TGTGCCAGCAGCCAGGCCGGGACAGTATTCTACGAGCAGTACTTC CASSQAGTVFYEQYF
NA TRBJ2-1 few TRBV2 13 TGTGCCAGCAACGGACTCAACTACAATGAGCAGTTCTTC CASNGLNYNEQFF
TRBD1 TRBJ1-2 many TRBV18 17 TGTGCCAGCTCACCAAGTTTCGGACAGGCCTCTAACTATGGCTACACCTTC CASSPSFGQASNYGYTF
NA TRBJ2-6 NA TRBV7-9 17 TGTGCCAGCAGCTTAGGGGACTCCAGCTCTGGGACCAACGTCCTGACTTTC CASSLGDSSSGTNVLTF
NA TRBJ2-7 many TRBV25-1 13 TGTGCCAGCACTCTGACCGATGCCACGGGGCAGTACTTC CASTLTDATGQYF
NA TRBJ2-1 NA TRBV29-1 17 TGCAGCGTTGAAGTATGGGATCTGGGATACTCCTACAATGAGCAGTTCTTC CSVEVWDLGYSYNEQFF